The entry below gives a single T cell receptor (beta chain) sequence along with its context. Assay used: immunoSEQ multiplex PCR; TCRdb lists only in-frame clones, some missing. The data hold about 190,000 clones, with 79% observed a single time. Germline CDR1 reads MNHEY; CDR2 reads SVGEGT. Trimming at V came to 6 bases and at J to 1 base, leaving 11 bases not matched to a gene. The CDR3 has 16 amino acids. These data come from a study of blood T cell repertoires in COVID-19. Looking at the study overall: Collection of acute and convalescent COVID-19 samples took place in the United States, Italy and Spain. The analysed material was cDNA or gDNA that came from T cells, B-cell-depleted T cells, or PBMCs.

The receptor comes from a man aged 60-69 years with active or convalescent COVID-19. Sample: peripheral blood. The chain is built from TRBV6-2 or TRBV6-3 and TRBJ2-5, with 7 bases lining up with TRBD2. The CDR3 DNA reads as TGTGCCAGCAGCCCTTACGCGGGAGAGGCCCAAGAGACCCAGTACTTC. Translation gives CASSPYAGEAQETQYF.